The 15 T cell receptor beta chains in this list originate from one sample, sequenced in a study of regulatory T cells in long-lasting Graves disease. The time point: persistent/refractory GD, antithyroid drugs over 5 years with positive TRAb. Generation of the TCR library employed RNA extracted from PBMCs. HTBI primers from iRepertoire and Arm-PCR of CDR3 regions yielded the TCR beta libraries. TCRdb called the multiplex PCR reads again in MiXCR, with one record for every CDR3 protein. The repertoire consists of approximately 400,000 distinct CDR3 sequences, with around 23% occurring once and the leading ten covering around a quarter. The sequenced sample was peripheral blood mononuclear cells (PBMCs), obtained when the disease was refractory, from a patient treated with antithyroid drugs. All receptors derive from a middle-aged woman with Graves disease.

The chain links TRBV15 to TRBJ1-1; D is unresolved. This CDR3 spans 18 amino acids. The germline V gene has CDR1 LNHNV and CDR2 YYDKDF (reference sequence). V lost 0 bases, J lost 4 bases, and 21 bases lay in between. CDR3 in amino acids: CATSREYRGPPYGTEAFF. CDR3 coding DNA: TGTGCCACCAGCAGAGAGTATCGGGGTCCTCCTTACGGCACTGAAGCTTTCTTT.

This clonotype was counted once. The chain couples TRBV14 to TRBJ1-4, with D maybe TRBD1 (6 bases). Looked up from germline, CDR1 is SGHDN and CDR2 is FVKESK. This CDR3 contains 14 residues. The V gene lost 4 bases and the J gene lost 4 bases, with 10 bases spanning the gap. CDR3 residues: CASSPRQVNEKLFF. The DNA for the CDR3 is TGTGCCAGCAGCCCTCGACAGGTTAATGAAAAACTGTTTTTT. The full variable domain, rest sourced from reference TRBV14 and TRBJ1-4, is EAGVTQFPSHSVIEKGQTVTLRCDPISGHDNLYWYRRVMGKEIKFLLHFVKESKQDESGMPNNRFLAERTGGTYSTLKVQPAELEDSGVYFCASSPRQVNEKLFFGSGTQLSVL.

The rearrangement joins TRBV3-1 to TRBJ2-7; D perhaps matches TRBD2 (5 bases). The CDR3 covers 14 residues. Germline V CDR1 and CDR2: LGHDT, YNNKEL (reference sequence). Trimming stripped 7 bases from V and 1 base from J, with 14 bases between. As DNA, the CDR3 is TGTGCCAGCACCCGGAGCGGACGGTCCTACGAGCAGTACTTC. Protein sequence: CASTRSGRSYEQYF.

This clonotype was picked up many times. The V call is TRBV2, the J call TRBJ2-7; D is perhaps TRBD1 or TRBD2 (6 bases each). V was pared by 1 base and J by 3 bases, with 16 bases between. Germline V gene sequence: CDR1 SNHLY, CDR2 FYNNEI. The CDR3 is 16 amino acids. The CDR3, as DNA: TGTGCCAGCAGTGAAGTTAGGGGGGTCGGATTCTACGAGCAGTACTTC. Amino acids: CASSEVRGVGFYEQYF.

This clonotype has ten or more counts. The rearrangement joins TRBV28 to TRBJ1-5; D is possibly TRBD1 (6 bases). Germline CDR1 MDHEN, CDR2 SYDVKM. This CDR3 has 14 residues. With 8 bases removed from V and 5 bases from J, the gap between germline ends came to 16 bases. CDR3 sequence: CASSRQVFYQPQHF. DNA of the CDR3: TGTGCCAGCTCTCGACAGGTTTTTTATCAGCCCCAGCATTTT.

In this sample, this clonotype turned up many times. J is TRBJ1-1 and V is TRBV12-3 or TRBV12-4, with D possibly TRBD1 on 6 matching bases. The length of the CDR3 is 13 residues. V was trimmed by 6 bases and J by 3 bases, leaving 11 bases between them. CDR3 coding DNA: TGTGCCAGCAGGCTACAGGGATACACTGAAGCTTTCTTT. Translating it yields CASRLQGYTEAFF.

The rearrangement uses TRBV5-1 and TRBJ1-6; 9 positions agree with TRBD1. V was pared by 2 bases and J by 8 bases, with 5 bases of the junction left unmatched. This CDR3 has 15 residues. Looked up from germline, CDR1 is SGHRS and CDR2 is YFSETQ. The CDR3 sequence is CASSLQGAEDSPLHF. The DNA for the CDR3 is TGCGCCAGCAGCTTACAGGGGGCAGAGGATTCACCCCTCCACTTT.

The chain couples TRBV5-1 to TRBJ1-1; TRBD1 aligns across 7 bases. The CDR3 is made up of 13 amino acids. Losses at the gene ends were 2 bases for V and 6 bases for J; bases not matched to a gene: 4. CDR1 SGHRS and CDR2 YFSETQ come from the germline V gene. This chain's CDR3 is CASSFTGEAEAFF. The CDR3 nucleotides read TGCGCCAGCAGCTTTACAGGGGAAGCTGAAGCTTTCTTT. Together with reference TRBV5-1 and TRBJ1-1, the CDR3 gives the full variable domain: KAGVTQTPRYLIKTRGQQVTLSCSPISGHRSVSWYQQTPGQGLQFLFEYFSETQRNKGNFPGRFSGRQFSNSRSEMNVSTLELGDSALYLCASSFTGEAEAFFGQGTRLTVV.

This clonotype has more than one count but fewer than ten. This sequence joins TRBV10-3 and TRBJ2-5; 8 bases agree with TRBD1. J gave up 5 bases and V 5 bases, and 10 bases lay outside the gene matches. The CDR3 loop spans 15 amino acids. CDR1 ENHRY and CDR2 SYGVKD come from the germline V gene. The CDR3, as DNA: TGTGCCATCAGTATCGGACAGGGAAATTTGGAGACCCAGTACTTC. Amino acids: CAISIGQGNLETQYF.

This clonotype was seen repeatedly, ten times or more. V and J are TRBV20-1 and TRBJ2-7; TRBD2 aligns across 10 bases. V was clipped by 2 bases and J by 0 bases; unmatched bases: 4. The CDR3 contains 15 residues. The germline CDR1 and CDR2 sequences are DFQATT and SNEGSKA (reference sequence). DNA for the CDR3: TGCAGTGCTAGACTAGCGGGAGATCTCTCCTACGAGCAGTACTTC. Residues: CSARLAGDLSYEQYF.

The chain employs TRBV20-1 and TRBJ2-2; 8 positions agree with TRBD1. V shed 6 bases and J 3 bases; nucleotides not matched to a gene: 9. The length of the CDR3 is 15 residues. Germline V gives CDR1 DFQATT, CDR2 SNEGSKA (reference sequence). The DNA of the CDR3 is TGCAGTGCGCCAACCCAGGGGGCTGACACCGGGGAGCTGTTTTTT. Encoded protein: CSAPTQGADTGELFF.

This clonotype was detected a few times. This chain's CDR3 is CASSLLEARAGVEETQYF. For the CDR3, the DNA is TGTGCCAGCAGCTTACTGGAAGCCAGGGCAGGAGTGGAAGAGACCCAGTACTTC. The V call is TRBV7-9, the J call TRBJ2-5, with D possibly matching TRBD1 (5 bases). The CDR3 loop spans 18 amino acids. The V end was cut by 2 bases, the J end by 3 bases, with 22 bases between. From germline, CDR1 is SEHNR and CDR2 FQNEAQ (reference sequence).

The chain employs TRBV25-1 and TRBJ1-1; D is uncertain. Germline V lookup: CDR1 MGHDK, CDR2 SYGVNS. V gave up 7 bases and J gave up 3 bases, with 6 bases separating them. The CDR3 runs to 11 residues. In DNA, the CDR3 is TGTGCCAGCACTGGTTACACTGAAGCTTTCTTT. Translated, it gives CASTGYTEAFF.

This clonotype was seen at least ten times. J is TRBJ1-5 and V is TRBV28, with TRBD1 identical over 9 bases. The CDR3 has 17 residues. V lost 4 bases to trimming and J lost 5 bases; unmatched junction nucleotides: 12. In germline, CDR1 is MDHEN, CDR2 SYDVKM. The CDR3 region is CASSWGPGTGIHQPQHF. The CDR3, as DNA: TGTGCCAGCAGTTGGGGTCCCGGGACAGGGATCCATCAGCCCCAGCATTTT.

Concerning this clonotype: The CDR3 end shows no conserved phenylalanine or tryptophan, and so a read error is likely. The chain joins TRBV28 to TRBJ1-1; no clear D. CDR3 length: 14 residues. The V gene lost 3 bases and the J gene lost 5 bases, with 13 bases spanning the gap. The germline CDR1 and CDR2 sequences are MDHEN and SYDVKM. CDR3 amino acids: CASSFPDLNTEAFL. The CDR3 DNA reads as TGTGCCAGCAGTTTCCCCGACCTAAATACTGAAGCTTTCCTT.